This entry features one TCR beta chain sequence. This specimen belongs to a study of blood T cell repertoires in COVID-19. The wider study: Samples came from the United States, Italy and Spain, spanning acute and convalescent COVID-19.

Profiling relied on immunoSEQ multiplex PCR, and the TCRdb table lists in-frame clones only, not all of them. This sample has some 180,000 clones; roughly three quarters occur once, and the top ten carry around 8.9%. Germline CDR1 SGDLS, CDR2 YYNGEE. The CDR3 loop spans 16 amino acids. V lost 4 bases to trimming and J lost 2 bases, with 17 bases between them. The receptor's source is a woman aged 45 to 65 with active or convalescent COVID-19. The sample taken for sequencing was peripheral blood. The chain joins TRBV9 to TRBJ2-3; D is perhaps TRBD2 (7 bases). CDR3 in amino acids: CASSRTGGPSTDTQYF. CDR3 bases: TGTGCCAGCAGCAGGACCGGGGGGCCTTCCACAGATACGCAGTATTTT. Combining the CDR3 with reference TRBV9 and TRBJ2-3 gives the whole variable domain DSGVTQTPKHLITATGQRVTLRCSPRSGDLSVYWYQQSLDQGLQFLIQYYNGEERAKGNILERFSAQQFPDLHSELNLSSLELGDSALYFCASSRTGGPSTDTQYFGPGTRLTVL.